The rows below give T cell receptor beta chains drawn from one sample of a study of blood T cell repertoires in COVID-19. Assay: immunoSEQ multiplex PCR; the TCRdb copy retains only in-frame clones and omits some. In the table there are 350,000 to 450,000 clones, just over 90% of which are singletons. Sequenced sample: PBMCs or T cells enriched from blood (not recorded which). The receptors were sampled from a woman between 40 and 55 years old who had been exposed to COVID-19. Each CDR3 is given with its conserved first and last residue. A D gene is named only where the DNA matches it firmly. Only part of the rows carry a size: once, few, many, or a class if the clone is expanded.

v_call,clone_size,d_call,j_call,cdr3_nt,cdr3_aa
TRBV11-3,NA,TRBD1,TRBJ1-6,TGTGCCAGCAGCCTGGGACAGGGACGTTCTGCCCTCCACTTT,CASSLGQGRSALHF
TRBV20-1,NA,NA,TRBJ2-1,TGCAGTGCCCCCTCAGGTAGGGAGCAGTTCTTC,CSAPSGREQFF
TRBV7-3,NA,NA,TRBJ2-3,TGTGCCAGCAGCCCCGGGACTTGGATTGAAGATACGCAGTATTTT,CASSPGTWIEDTQYF
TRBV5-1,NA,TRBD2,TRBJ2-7,TGCGCCAGCAGGGAAGCCGGGACTAGCGGGCGAACCTACGAGCAGTACTTC,CASREAGTSGRTYEQYF
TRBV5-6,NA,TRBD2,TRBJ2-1,TGTGCCAGCAGCCCAAGAGCTGTAGCGGGCCGCTCCTACAATGAGCAGTTCTTC,CASSPRAVAGRSYNEQFF
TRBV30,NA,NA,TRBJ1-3,TGTGCCTGGAGTCGGACAGCCTCCTCTGGAAACACCATATATTTT,CAWSRTASSGNTIYF
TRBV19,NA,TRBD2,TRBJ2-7,TGTGCCAGTAGTGCTCTGAGGCGGGGGTACGAGCAGTACTTC,CASSALRRGYEQYF
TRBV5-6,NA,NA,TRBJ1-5,TGTGCCAGCAGCTTGGGACAGGTTGATAGCAATCAGCCCCAGCATTTT,CASSLGQVDSNQPQHF
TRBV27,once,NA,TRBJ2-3,TGTGCCAGTTCGACCCCCCGGGACACAGATACGCAGTATTTT,CASSTPRDTDTQYF
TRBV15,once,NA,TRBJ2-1,TGTGCCACCAGCAGAGATTCCATCGCCCTTAAAGCGGTCTCCTACAATGAGCAGTTCTTC,CATSRDSIALKAVSYNEQFF
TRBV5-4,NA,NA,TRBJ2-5,TGTGCCAGCAGCGTCAACTCCCAAGAGACCCAGTACTTC,CASSVNSQETQYF
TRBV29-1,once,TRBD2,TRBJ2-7,TGCAGCGTTACTACGGCGGGGGTCTCCTACGAGCAGTACTTC,CSVTTAGVSYEQYF
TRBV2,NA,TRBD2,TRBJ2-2,TGTGCCAGCAGTCAGACTAGCGGAATGATAAGAAACACCGGGGAGCTGTTTTTT,CASSQTSGMIRNTGELFF
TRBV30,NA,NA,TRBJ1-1,TGTGCCTGGAGCACCCAAGGTAGGGGTCCTCACACTGAAGCTTTCTTT,CAWSTQGRGPHTEAFF
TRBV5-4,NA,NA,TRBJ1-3,TGTGCCAGCAGCCTTGGGGGGGGGCGCGGAAACACCATATATTTT,CASSLGGGRGNTIYF
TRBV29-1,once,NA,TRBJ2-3,TGCAGCGTTGTTGGGGCAGGGGACGCGATAGATACGCAGTATTTT,CSVVGAGDAIDTQYF
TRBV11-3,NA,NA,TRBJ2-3,TGTGCCAGCAGCTTAGGGACTGGACGTAGCACAGATACGCAGTATTTT,CASSLGTGRSTDTQYF
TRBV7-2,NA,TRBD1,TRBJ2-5,TGTGCCAGCAGCTTAGCGGCACAGGGGAGAGAGACCCAGTACTTC,CASSLAAQGRETQYF
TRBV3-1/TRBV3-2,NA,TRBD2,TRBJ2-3,TGTGCCAGCAGCCAACCAGCGGGGGCACCTCGGGTAGATACGCAGTATTTT,CASSQPAGAPRVDTQYF
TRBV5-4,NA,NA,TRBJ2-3,TGTGCCAGCAAAAAGCCAGGTTCCACAGATACGCAGTATTTT,CASKKPGSTDTQYF
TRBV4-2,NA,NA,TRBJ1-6,TGTGCCAGCAGCCAAGAGTCAACGGGTAATTCACCCCTCCACTTT,CASSQESTGNSPLHF
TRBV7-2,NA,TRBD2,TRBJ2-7,TGTGCCAGCAGCACTAGCGGGAGGGGAGACGAGCAGTACTTC,CASSTSGRGDEQYF
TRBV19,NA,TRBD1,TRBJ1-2,TGTGCCACCGAACCCGGGACAGGAAACTATGGCTACACCTTC,CATEPGTGNYGYTF
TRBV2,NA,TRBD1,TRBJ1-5,TGTGCCAGCAGACGCGGGACAGGGGTCTATAGCAATCAGCCCCAGCATTTT,CASRRGTGVYSNQPQHF
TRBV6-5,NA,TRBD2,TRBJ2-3,TGTGCCAGCAGTCAAAATCGACTAGCTGATACGCAGTATTTT,CASSQNRLADTQYF
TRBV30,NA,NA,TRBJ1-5,TGTGCCTGGAGAAGGGGAGGGTCGGGTCAGCCCCAGCATTTT,CAWRRGGSGQPQHF
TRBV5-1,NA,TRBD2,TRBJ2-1,TGCGCCAGCAGCACCGGACTAGCGGGTAACAATGAGCAGTTCTTC,CASSTGLAGNNEQFF
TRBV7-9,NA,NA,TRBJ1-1,TGTGCCAGCAGCCCATTCGGACAACGATTTACTGAAGCTTTCTTT,CASSPFGQRFTEAFF
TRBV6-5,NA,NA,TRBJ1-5,TGTGCCAGTGCGGACAGAAATCAGCCCCAGCATTTT,CASADRNQPQHF
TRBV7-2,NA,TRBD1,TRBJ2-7,TGTGCCAGCAGCTCGACAGGGATCTACGAGCAGTACTTC,CASSSTGIYEQYF
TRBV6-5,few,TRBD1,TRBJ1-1,TGTGCCAGCACCGGACAGGTAGGATCTGAAGCTTTCTTT,CASTGQVGSEAFF
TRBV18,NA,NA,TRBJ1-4,TGTGCCAGCTCACCACAAGTCGGAGGGTACGGATTAGGTGAAAAACTGTTTTTT,CASSPQVGGYGLGEKLFF
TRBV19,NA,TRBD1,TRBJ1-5,TGTGCCACCCGGGGGACAGGGGGCGATCAGCCCCAGCATTTT,CATRGTGGDQPQHF
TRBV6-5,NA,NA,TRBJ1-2,TGTGCCAGCAGCAGAGGACAAAACTATGGCTACACCTTC,CASSRGQNYGYTF
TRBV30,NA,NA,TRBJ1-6,TGTGCCTGGAGGTCCCTCAGGGATTCACCCCTCCACTTT,CAWRSLRDSPLHF
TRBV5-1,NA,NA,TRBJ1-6,TGCGCCAGCAGCTTGTCGCAGGTCCCAACGTCTGACCTCCACTTT,CASSLSQVPTSDLHF
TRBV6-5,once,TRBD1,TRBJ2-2,TGTGCCAACAGGGGGACAGGGGGAATAACCGGGGAGCTGTTTTTT,CANRGTGGITGELFF
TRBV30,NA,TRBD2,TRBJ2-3,TGTGCCTGGAGGAGCGGGATATCTTACACAGATACGCAGTATTTT,CAWRSGISYTDTQYF
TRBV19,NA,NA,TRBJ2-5,TGTGCCACCCAGTACCAAGAGACCCAGTACTTC,CATQYQETQYF
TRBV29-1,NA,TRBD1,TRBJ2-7,TGCAGCGTGGGGACAGTGAATATATACGAGCAGTACTTC,CSVGTVNIYEQYF
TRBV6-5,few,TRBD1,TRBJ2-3,TGTGCCAGCAGTCGGACAGGGGGAGATACGCAGTATTTT,CASSRTGGDTQYF
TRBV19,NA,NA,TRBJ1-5,TGTGCCAGTAGTTTACTTAGTCCAGGGGCCCAGCCCCAGCATTTT,CASSLLSPGAQPQHF
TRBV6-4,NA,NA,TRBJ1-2,TGTGCCAGCAGTGACTCGCCAGGGATTGGCTATGGCTACACCTTC,CASSDSPGIGYGYTF
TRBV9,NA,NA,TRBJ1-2,TGTGCCAGCAGCCTGGGACTACCTAACTATGGCTACACCTTC,CASSLGLPNYGYTF
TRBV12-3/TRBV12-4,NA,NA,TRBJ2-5,TGTGCCAGCAGCCCTGGGGCACAGGAGACCCAGTACTTC,CASSPGAQETQYF
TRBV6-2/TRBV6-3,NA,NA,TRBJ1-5,TGTGCCAGCAGTTTTACGACAGGCCAAAGGGAGCCCCAGCATTTT,CASSFTTGQREPQHF
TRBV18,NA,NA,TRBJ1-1,TGTGCCAGCTCACCAGGACAGTTGAACACTGAAGCTTTCTTT,CASSPGQLNTEAFF